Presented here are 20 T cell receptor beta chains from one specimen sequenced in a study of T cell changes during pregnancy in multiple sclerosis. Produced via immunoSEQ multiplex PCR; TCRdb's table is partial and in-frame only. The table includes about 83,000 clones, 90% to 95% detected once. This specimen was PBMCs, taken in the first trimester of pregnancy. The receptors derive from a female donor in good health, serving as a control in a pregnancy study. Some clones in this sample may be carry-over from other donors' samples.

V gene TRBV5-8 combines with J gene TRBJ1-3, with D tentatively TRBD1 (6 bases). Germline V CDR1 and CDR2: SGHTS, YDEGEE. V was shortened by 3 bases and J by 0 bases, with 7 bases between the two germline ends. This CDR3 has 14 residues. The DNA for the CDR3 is TGTGCCAGCAGCTGGACAGTCTCTGGAAACACCATATATTTT. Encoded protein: CASSWTVSGNTIYF.

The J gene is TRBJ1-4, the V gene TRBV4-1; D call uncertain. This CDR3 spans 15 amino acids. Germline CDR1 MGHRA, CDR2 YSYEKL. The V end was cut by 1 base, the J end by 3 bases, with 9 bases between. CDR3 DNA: TGCGCCAGCAGCCAAGTGGCGGTCTCTAATGAAAAACTGTTTTTT. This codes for CASSQVAVSNEKLFF.

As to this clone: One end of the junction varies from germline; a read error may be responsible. The CDR3 nucleotides are TGTGCCAGCACCTTAGCGGGGAGTAGCGGGGAGCTGTTTTTT. Its protein is CASTLAGSSGELFF. The V call is TRBV7-2, the J call TRBJ2-2; 8 positions agree with TRBD2. CDR3 length: 14 residues. The V gene's germline CDR1 is SGHTA and CDR2 FQGNSA.

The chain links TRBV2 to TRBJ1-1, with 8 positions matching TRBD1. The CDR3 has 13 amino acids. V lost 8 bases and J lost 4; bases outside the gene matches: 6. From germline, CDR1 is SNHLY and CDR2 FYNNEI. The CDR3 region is CASGPGTGTEAFF. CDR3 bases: TGTGCCAGCGGTCCCGGGACAGGCACTGAAGCTTTCTTT. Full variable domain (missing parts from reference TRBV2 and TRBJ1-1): EPEVTQTPSHQVTQMGQEVILRCVPISNHLYFYWYRQILGQKVEFLVSFYNNEISEKSEIFDDQFSVERPDGSNFTLKIRSTKLEDSAMYFCASGPGTGTEAFFGQGTRLTVV.

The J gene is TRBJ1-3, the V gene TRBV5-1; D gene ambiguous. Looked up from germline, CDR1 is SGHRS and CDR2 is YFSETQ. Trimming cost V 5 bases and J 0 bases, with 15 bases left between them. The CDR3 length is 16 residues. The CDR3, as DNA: TGCGCCAGCAGTTTGAATCGAGGCCTCTCTGGAAACACCATATATTTT. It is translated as CASSLNRGLSGNTIYF.

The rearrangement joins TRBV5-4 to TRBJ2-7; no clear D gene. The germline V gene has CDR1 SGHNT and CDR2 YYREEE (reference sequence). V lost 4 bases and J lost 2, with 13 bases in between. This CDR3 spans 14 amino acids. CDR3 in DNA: TGTGCCAGCAGCCCCGATCCTGGCCCCTACGAGCAGTACTTC. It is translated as CASSPDPGPYEQYF.

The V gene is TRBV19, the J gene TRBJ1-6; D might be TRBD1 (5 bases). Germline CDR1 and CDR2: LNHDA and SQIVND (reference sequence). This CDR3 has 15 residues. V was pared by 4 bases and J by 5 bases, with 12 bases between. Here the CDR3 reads CASSTASTDNSPLHF. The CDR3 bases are TGTGCCAGTAGTACCGCTTCGACAGATAATTCACCCCTCCACTTT.

The CDR3 DNA is TGCGCCAGCAGTCCTGCGGGAGGAGGAAGCTACGAGCAGTACTTC. Translation: CASSPAGGGSYEQYF. This sequence joins TRBV4-1 and TRBJ2-7, with 8 bases fitting TRBD2. The germline gives CDR1 MGHRA, CDR2 YSYEKL. The CDR3 covers 15 residues. After removal of 6 bases from V and 3 bases from J, the junction contained 10 bases not matched to a gene.

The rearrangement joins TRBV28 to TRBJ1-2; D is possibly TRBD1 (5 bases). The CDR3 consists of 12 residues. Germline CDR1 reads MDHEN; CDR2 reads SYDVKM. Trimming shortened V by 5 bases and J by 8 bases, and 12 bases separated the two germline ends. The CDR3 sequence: CASSPPQGGYTF. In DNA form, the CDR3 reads TGTGCCAGCAGTCCCCCGCAGGGAGGCTACACCTTC.

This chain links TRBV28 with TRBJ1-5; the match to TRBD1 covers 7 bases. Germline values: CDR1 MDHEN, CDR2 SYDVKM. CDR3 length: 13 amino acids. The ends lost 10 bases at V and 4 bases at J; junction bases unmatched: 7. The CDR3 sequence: CATRPGGNQPQHF. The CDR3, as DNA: TGTGCCACCCGACCAGGGGGTAATCAGCCCCAGCATTTT.

The CDR3 reads CASSPLAGSNEQFF. The DNA for the CDR3 is TGTGCCAGCAGCCCCTTAGCGGGGAGCAATGAGCAGTTCTTC. The rearrangement uses TRBV7-3 and TRBJ2-1; 8 bases are a match to TRBD2. Germline V gives CDR1 SGHTA, CDR2 FQGTGA. Trimming cost V 5 bases and J 6 bases; bases outside gene matches: 6. The CDR3 loop spans 14 amino acids.

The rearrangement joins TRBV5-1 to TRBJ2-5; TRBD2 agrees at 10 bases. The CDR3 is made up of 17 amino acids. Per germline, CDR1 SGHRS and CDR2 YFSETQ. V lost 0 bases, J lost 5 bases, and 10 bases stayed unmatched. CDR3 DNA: TGCGCCAGCAGCTTGGGGATACTAGCGGGGCCTACGGAGACCCAGTACTTC. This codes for CASSLGILAGPTETQYF.

The CDR3 DNA reads as TGTGCCAGCAGCTTAGATCTTTGGCGGAACTATGGCTACACCTTC. Encoded protein: CASSLDLWRNYGYTF. The rearrangement joins TRBV11-2 to TRBJ1-2; D gene unclear. Per the germline V gene, CDR1 is SGHAT and CDR2 is FQNNGV. The CDR3 extends over 15 amino acids. V was trimmed by 0 bases and J by 2 bases, leaving 10 bases between them.

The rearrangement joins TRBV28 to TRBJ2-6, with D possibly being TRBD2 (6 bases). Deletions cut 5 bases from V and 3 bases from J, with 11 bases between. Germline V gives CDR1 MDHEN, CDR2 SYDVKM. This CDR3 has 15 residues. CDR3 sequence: CASSRGTVGANVLTF. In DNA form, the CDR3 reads TGTGCCAGCAGTCGGGGGACGGTTGGGGCCAACGTCCTGACTTTC.

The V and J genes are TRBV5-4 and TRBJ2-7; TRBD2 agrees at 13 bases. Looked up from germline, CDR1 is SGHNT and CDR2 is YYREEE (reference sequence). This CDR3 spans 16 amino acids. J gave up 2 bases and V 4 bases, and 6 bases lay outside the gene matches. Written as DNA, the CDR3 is TGTGCCAGCAGCAGCCGGACTAGCGGGAGAACCTACGAGCAGTACTTC. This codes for CASSSRTSGRTYEQYF.

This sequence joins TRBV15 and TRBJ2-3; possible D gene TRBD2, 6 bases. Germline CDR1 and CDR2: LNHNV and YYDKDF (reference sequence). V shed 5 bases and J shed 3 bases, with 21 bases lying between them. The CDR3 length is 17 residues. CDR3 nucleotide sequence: TGTGCCACCAGCCGACGACTAGGCGGACGCCAAACAGATACGCAGTATTTT. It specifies CATSRRLGGRQTDTQYF.

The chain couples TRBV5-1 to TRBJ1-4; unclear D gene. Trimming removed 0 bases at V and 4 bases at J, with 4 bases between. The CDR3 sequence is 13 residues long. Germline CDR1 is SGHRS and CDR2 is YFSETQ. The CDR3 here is CASSLGINEKLFF. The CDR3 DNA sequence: TGCGCCAGCAGCTTGGGTATTAATGAAAAACTGTTTTTT.

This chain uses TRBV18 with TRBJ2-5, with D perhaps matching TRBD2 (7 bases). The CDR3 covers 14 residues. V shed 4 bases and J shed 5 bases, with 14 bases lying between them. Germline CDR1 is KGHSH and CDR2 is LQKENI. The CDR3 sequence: CASSLRGARETQYF. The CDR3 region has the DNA TGTGCCAGCTCACTTCGGGGGGCCCGGGAGACCCAGTACTTC.

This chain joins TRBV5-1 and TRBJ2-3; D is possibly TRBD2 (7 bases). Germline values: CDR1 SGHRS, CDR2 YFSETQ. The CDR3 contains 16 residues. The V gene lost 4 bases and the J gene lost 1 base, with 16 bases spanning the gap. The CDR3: CASSPVGGHGTDTQYF. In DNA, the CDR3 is TGCGCCAGCAGCCCCGTGGGGGGGCACGGCACAGATACGCAGTATTTT.

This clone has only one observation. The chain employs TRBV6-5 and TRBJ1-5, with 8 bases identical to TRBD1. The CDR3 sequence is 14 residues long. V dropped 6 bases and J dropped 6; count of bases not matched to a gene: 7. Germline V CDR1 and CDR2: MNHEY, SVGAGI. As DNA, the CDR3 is TGTGCCAGCAGCCGGACAGGGTCTGGTCAGCCCCAGCATTTT. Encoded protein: CASSRTGSGQPQHF.